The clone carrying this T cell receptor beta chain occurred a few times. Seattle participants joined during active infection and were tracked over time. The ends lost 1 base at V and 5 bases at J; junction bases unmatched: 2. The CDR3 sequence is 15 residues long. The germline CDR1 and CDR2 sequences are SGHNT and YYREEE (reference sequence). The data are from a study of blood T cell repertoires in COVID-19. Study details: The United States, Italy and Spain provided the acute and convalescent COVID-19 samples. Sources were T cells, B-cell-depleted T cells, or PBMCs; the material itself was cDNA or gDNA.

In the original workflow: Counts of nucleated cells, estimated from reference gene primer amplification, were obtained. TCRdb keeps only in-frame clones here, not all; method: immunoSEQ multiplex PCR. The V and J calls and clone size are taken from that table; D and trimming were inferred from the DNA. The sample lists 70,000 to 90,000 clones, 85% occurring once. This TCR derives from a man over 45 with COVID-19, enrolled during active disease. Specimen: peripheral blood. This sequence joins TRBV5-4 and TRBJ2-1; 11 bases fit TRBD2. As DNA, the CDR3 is TGTGCCAGCAGCTTGCGACTAGCGGGGCACAATGAGCAGTTCTTC. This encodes CASSLRLAGHNEQFF.